The next 25 T cell receptor beta chains were all read from a single sample in a study of beta chain features in type 1 diabetes. Study-wide findings and caveats: Within each of all four CD4+ subsets, Type 1 diabetes patients had TCRB CDR3s that were moderately but significantly shorter.

These receptors' targets are unknown. Reverse transcription of all isolated RNA meant that expressed TCRB transcripts were sequenced. Sequenced by immunoSEQ multiplex PCR; TCRdb stores in-frame clones only, minus some. The sample has 250,000 or so clones, around 14% seen once. Sequenced material: naive CD4+ T cells from blood. These receptors originate from a man aged 25 to 40 with type 1 diabetes.

This clone was seen more than once but under ten times. The chain employs TRBV10-3 and TRBJ1-2, with D possibly being TRBD1 (5 bases). CDR1 ENHRY and CDR2 SYGVKD come from the germline V gene. V was clipped by 8 bases and J by 4 bases, with 14 bases between them. CDR3 length equals 13 residues. In DNA, the CDR3 is TGTGCCATCGGGAGCGGGCAGGGCTATGGCTACACCTTC. This codes for CAIGSGQGYGYTF.

This clone was observed a few times. The chain couples TRBV2 to TRBJ2-6, with a weak D call TRBD1 (6 bases). Germline V gives CDR1 SNHLY, CDR2 FYNNEI. V was cut by 6 bases and J by 0 bases, with 12 bases left in between. This CDR3 has 16 residues. DNA of the CDR3: TGTGCCAGCAGCTTGACAGGACTCTCTGGGGCCAACGTCCTGACTTTC. Translated, it gives CASSLTGLSGANVLTF.

This clone was found a few times. The CDR3 here is CASSRDRRTDTQYF. CDR3 bases: TGTGCCAGCAGCCGGGACAGGCGCACAGATACGCAGTATTTT. This rearrangement joins TRBV7-6 to TRBJ2-3; TRBD1 agrees at 8 bases. The CDR3 is made up of 14 amino acids. Germline assignment: CDR1 SGHVS and CDR2 FNYEAQ. With 5 bases clipped from V and 1 base from J, the junction kept 2 bases outside the gene matches.

The chain carries TRBV15 and TRBJ2-3; 16 bases align to TRBD2. J was trimmed by 6 bases and V by 4 bases; bases with no gene match: 7. Germline V gives CDR1 LNHNV, CDR2 YYDKDF (reference sequence). The CDR3 totals 17 residues. For the CDR3, the DNA is TGTGCCACCAGCAAGGGACTAGCGGGGGGGCTCAGGGATACGCAGTATTTT. Its translation is CATSKGLAGGLRDTQYF. Complete variable domain (other parts from reference TRBV15 and TRBJ2-3): DAMVIQNPRYQVTQFGKPVTLSCSQTLNHNVMYWYQQKSSQAPKLLFHYYDKDFNNEADTPDNFQSRRPNTSFCFLDIRSPGLGDTAMYLCATSKGLAGGLRDTQYFGPGTRLTVL.

The chain has TRBV11-2 and TRBJ1-4, with 7 bases lining up with TRBD1. V lost 8 bases to trimming and J lost 8 bases; unmatched junction nucleotides: 5. Germline assignment: CDR1 SGHAT and CDR2 FQNNGV. There are 12 residues in the CDR3. The CDR3 DNA sequence: TGTGCCAGCGGCAGGGGGAGCGAAAAACTGTTTTTT. Translating it yields CASGRGSEKLFF. The full variable domain, completed using reference TRBV11-2 and TRBJ1-4, is EAGVAQSPRYKIIEKRQSVAFWCNPISGHATLYWYQQILGQGPKLLIQFQNNGVVDDSQLPKDRFSAERLKGVDSTLKIQPAKLEDSAVYLCASGRGSEKLFFGSGTQLSVL.

Turning to this clone: One junction end does not reproduce the germline sequence, and a read error may be involved. The chain is built from TRBV6-1 and TRBJ1-1; perhaps TRBD1 as D (6 bases). This CDR3 has 12 residues. The germline V gene encodes CDR1 MNHNS and CDR2 SASEGT. This CDR3 reads CASSEGTGRRAF. For the CDR3, the DNA is TGTGCCAGCAGTGAAGGTACAGGGCGGCGGGCCTTT.

This chain joins TRBV4-1 and TRBJ2-3, with 8 positions matching TRBD2. Germline assignment: CDR1 MGHRA and CDR2 YSYEKL. The CDR3 length is 18 residues. V was pared by 0 bases and J by 5 bases, with 13 bases of the junction left unmatched. CDR3 DNA: TGCGCCAGCAGCCAAGAGACTAGCGCTACGACGGCGGGAGATACGCAGTATTTT. The encoded protein is CASSQETSATTAGDTQYF.

The V and J genes are TRBV4-2 and TRBJ2-7; 12 positions agree with TRBD2. The CDR3 spans 15 residues. The germline gives CDR1 LGHNA, CDR2 YNFKEQ. V gave up 0 bases and J gave up 5 bases; unmatched junction bases: 2. The CDR3 loop reads CASSQETSGGNEQYF. The CDR3 DNA sequence: TGTGCCAGCAGCCAAGAGACTAGCGGGGGTAACGAGCAGTACTTC.

The gene calls are TRBV7-2 and TRBJ2-3, with TRBD2 matching over 11 bases. The CDR3 is 16 amino acids. Germline CDR1 SGHTA, CDR2 FQGNSA. The ends lost 3 bases at V and 3 bases at J; junction bases unmatched: 5. The CDR3 reads CASSFPGLAVTDTQYF. The CDR3 bases are TGTGCCAGCAGCTTCCCGGGACTAGCGGTGACAGATACGCAGTATTTT.

This clone was seen more than once but under ten times. The CDR3 sequence: CASSLIGGAYNEQFF. CDR3 in DNA: TGTGCCAGCAGCTTAATCGGCGGGGCCTACAATGAGCAGTTCTTC. The rearrangement joins TRBV7-9 to TRBJ2-1; a weak D match, TRBD2 (6 bases). The CDR3 runs 15 residues. Germline values: CDR1 SEHNR, CDR2 FQNEAQ (reference sequence). V shed 2 bases and J shed 2 bases, with 10 bases lying between them.

This clone was detected once. The chain links TRBV30 to TRBJ1-2; 11 nucleotides align to TRBD1. The germline CDR1 and CDR2 sequences are GTSNPN and SVGIG (reference sequence). After removal of 2 bases from V and 6 bases from J, the junction contained 8 bases not matched to a gene. CDR3 size: 15 residues. CDR3 in DNA: TGTGCCTGGAGTATTCGGACAGGGGGCGCAGATGGCTACACCTTC. It is translated as CAWSIRTGGADGYTF.

This sequence joins TRBV30 and TRBJ2-3; 11 nucleotides match TRBD2. V dropped 3 bases and J dropped 6; count of bases not matched to a gene: 5. Germline loops: CDR1 GTSNPN, CDR2 SVGIG (reference sequence). The CDR3 sequence is 14 residues long. CDR3 nucleotides: TGTGCCTGGAGGCTAGCGGGAGGTGGTGATACGCAGTATTTT. As protein: CAWRLAGGGDTQYF.

CDR3 sequence: CASSQDRGDTEAFF. CDR3 nucleotides: TGTGCCAGTTCCCAGGACAGGGGGGACACTGAAGCTTTCTTT. The J gene is TRBJ1-1, the V gene TRBV2; 10 bases align to TRBD1. The CDR3 contains 14 residues. The ends lost 9 bases at V and 3 bases at J; junction bases unmatched: 7. Per germline, CDR1 SNHLY and CDR2 FYNNEI.

This clone has more than one count but fewer than ten. The V call is TRBV7-9, the J call TRBJ1-1; tentatively, D is TRBD1 (6 bases). CDR3 length equals 13 residues. V lost 5 bases to trimming and J lost 6 bases, with 13 bases between them. Germline V gene sequence: CDR1 SEHNR, CDR2 FQNEAQ (reference sequence). The chain's CDR3 is CASSGQKLSEAFF. The DNA of the CDR3 is TGTGCCAGCAGCGGACAGAAACTTTCTGAAGCTTTCTTT.

This clone appeared a few times. The chain couples TRBV7-2 to TRBJ1-3; D uncertain. CDR1 is SGHTA, CDR2 FQGNSA, per germline. This CDR3 contains 15 residues. V lost 1 base, J lost 8 bases, and 15 bases lay in between. This CDR3 reads CASSLDGPSSYTIYF. CDR3 DNA: TGTGCCAGCAGCTTAGATGGGCCGAGCAGCTACACCATATATTTT.

This clone was recorded a few times. The chain carries TRBV6-5 and TRBJ1-2, with D hard to call. Trimming pared 10 bases from V and 3 bases from J, leaving 15 bases between. Germline V CDR1 and CDR2: MNHEY, SVGAGI. The length of the CDR3 is 13 residues. The CDR3 coding sequence is TGTGCCACCGGTGAACAAAGCGACTATGGCTACACCTTC. Its translation is CATGEQSDYGYTF.

V gene TRBV29-1 combines with J gene TRBJ2-7; D is unclear. Deletions cut 5 bases from V and 6 bases from J, with 8 bases between. The length of the CDR3 is 10 residues. CDR1 SQVTM and CDR2 ANQGSEA come from the germline V gene. The CDR3 DNA reads TGCAGCGTTCAGGAAAGCGAGCAGTACTTC. Its translation: CSVQESEQYF.

This clone occurred a few times. The genes are TRBV9 and TRBJ1-1, with D tentatively TRBD1 (5 bases). V shed 0 bases and J shed 4 bases, with 16 bases lying between them. Per germline, CDR1 SGDLS and CDR2 YYNGEE. CDR3 length equals 16 residues. CDR3: CASSVVGSGSGTEAFF. DNA for the CDR3: TGTGCCAGCAGCGTAGTCGGCTCAGGGTCTGGCACTGAAGCTTTCTTT. Supplemented by reference TRBV9 and TRBJ1-1, the full variable domain reads DSGVTQTPKHLITATGQRVTLRCSPRSGDLSVYWYQQSLDQGLQFLIQYYNGEERAKGNILERFSAQQFPDLHSELNLSSLELGDSALYFCASSVVGSGSGTEAFFGQGTRLTVV.

This clone was detected only a few times. The chain uses TRBV5-4 and TRBJ1-1; D might be TRBD1 (6 bases). Germline V lookup: CDR1 SGHNT, CDR2 YYREEE (reference sequence). V gave up 3 bases and J gave up 6 bases, with 9 bases separating them. CDR3 length: 12 residues. The CDR3 region is CASSSPGAEAFF. In DNA form, the CDR3 reads TGTGCCAGCAGCTCCCCAGGGGCTGAAGCTTTCTTT.

V usage is TRBV11-2 and J usage is TRBJ2-2; D may be TRBD2 (6 bases). Germline loops: CDR1 SGHAT, CDR2 FQNNGV. V was shortened by 5 bases and J by 2 bases, with 12 bases between the two germline ends. The CDR3 is 15 amino acids. CDR3 sequence reads: CASSRGRTNTGELFF. The CDR3, as DNA: TGTGCCAGCAGCCGGGGGAGGACCAACACCGGGGAGCTGTTTTTT.

The chain joins TRBV6-5 to TRBJ2-3; TRBD2 agrees at 10 bases. The junction had 2 bases not matched to a gene; V was cut back by 8 bases and J by 6 bases. This CDR3 has 12 amino acids. Per the germline V gene, CDR1 is MNHEY and CDR2 is SVGAGI. The CDR3 protein is CASGAGGDTQYF. As DNA, the CDR3 is TGTGCCAGCGGAGCGGGAGGGGATACGCAGTATTTT.

This chain joins TRBV7-8 and TRBJ2-5; TRBD2 aligns across 7 bases. The CDR3 is 16 amino acids. V trimming: 1 base; J trimming: 5 bases; junction bases outside the gene matches: 10. From germline, CDR1 is SGHVS and CDR2 FQNEAQ. CDR3 residues: CASSLGSGASRETQYF. DNA for the CDR3: TGTGCCAGCAGCTTAGGAAGCGGGGCGTCCAGGGAGACCCAGTACTTC.

This clone was counted a few times. The chain uses TRBV4-2 and TRBJ2-2; 10 bases line up with TRBD1. Germline trimming cut 4 bases from V and 7 bases from J; bases unmatched to any gene: 3. Per the germline V gene, CDR1 is LGHNA and CDR2 is YNFKEQ. The CDR3 has 14 residues. In nucleotides, the CDR3 is TGTGCCAGCAGCCGACAGGGGGCCGGCGGGGAGCTGTTTTTT. Amino acids: CASSRQGAGGELFF.

This clone was found a few times. This sequence joins TRBV29-1 and TRBJ2-7; 9 bases match TRBD1. The CDR3 consists of 14 residues. CDR1 and CDR2 (germline): SQVTM, ANQGSEA. V gave up 7 bases and J gave up 0 bases; unmatched junction bases: 7. The CDR3 region is CSAYTGGGSYEQYF. Here the CDR3 DNA reads TGCAGCGCATACACAGGGGGCGGCTCCTACGAGCAGTACTTC.

The chain couples TRBV5-1 to TRBJ2-2; no firm D call. This CDR3 region has 13 residues. Between the trimmed V and J ends, which lost 2 bases and 5 bases, there was a span of 7 bases. Per the germline V gene, CDR1 is SGHRS and CDR2 is YFSETQ. In nucleotides, the CDR3 is TGCGCCAGCAGCTTATCCGGGACCGGGGAGCTGTTTTTT. This translates into CASSLSGTGELFF.